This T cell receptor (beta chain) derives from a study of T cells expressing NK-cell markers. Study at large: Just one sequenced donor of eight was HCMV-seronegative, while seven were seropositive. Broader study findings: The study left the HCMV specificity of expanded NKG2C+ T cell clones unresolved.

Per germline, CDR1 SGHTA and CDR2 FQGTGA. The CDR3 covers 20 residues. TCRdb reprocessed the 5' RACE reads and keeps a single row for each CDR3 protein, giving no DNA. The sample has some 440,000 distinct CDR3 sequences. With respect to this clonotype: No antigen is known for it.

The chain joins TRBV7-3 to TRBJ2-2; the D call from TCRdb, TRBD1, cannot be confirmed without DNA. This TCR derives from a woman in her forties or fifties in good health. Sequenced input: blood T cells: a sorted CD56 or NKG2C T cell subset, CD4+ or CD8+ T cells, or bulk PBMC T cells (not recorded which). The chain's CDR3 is CASSPLGRGEVGVNTGELFF.